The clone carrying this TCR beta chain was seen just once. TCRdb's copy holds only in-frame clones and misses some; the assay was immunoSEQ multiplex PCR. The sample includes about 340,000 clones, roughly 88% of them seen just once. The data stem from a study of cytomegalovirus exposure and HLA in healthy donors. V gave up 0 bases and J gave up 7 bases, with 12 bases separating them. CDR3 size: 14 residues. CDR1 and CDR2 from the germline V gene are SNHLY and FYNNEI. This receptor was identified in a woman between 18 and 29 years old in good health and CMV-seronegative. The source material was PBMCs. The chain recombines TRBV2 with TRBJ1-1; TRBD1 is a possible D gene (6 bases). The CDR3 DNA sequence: TGTGCCAGCAGTGAAGCGGGGCAGGGGATTGAAGCTTTCTTT. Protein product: CASSEAGQGIEAFF. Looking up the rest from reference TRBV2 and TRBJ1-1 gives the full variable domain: EPEVTQTPSHQVTQMGQEVILRCVPISNHLYFYWYRQILGQKVEFLVSFYNNEISEKSEIFDDQFSVERPDGSNFTLKIRSTKLEDSAMYFCASSEAGQGIEAFFGQGTRLTVV.